Sequencing of this TCR beta chain was carried out in a study of blood T cell repertoires in COVID-19. Whole-study context: Sites in the United States, Italy and Spain provided acute and convalescent COVID-19 samples. The analysed material was cDNA or gDNA that came from T cells, B-cell-depleted T cells, or PBMCs.

Measured with immunoSEQ multiplex PCR; TCRdb has only the in-frame clones, and not every one. The data contain over 55,000 clones, under 95% of them singletons. Trimming removed 4 bases from V and 6 bases from J; junction bases left unmatched: 15. In germline, CDR1 is MNHNS, CDR2 SASEGT. The CDR3 contains 18 residues. The chain combines TRBV6-1 with TRBJ1-5; TRBD1 agrees at 10 bases. This TCR was recovered from a human donor in a cohort sampled during active COVID-19. The sample taken for sequencing was peripheral blood. The DNA for the CDR3 is TGTGCCAGCAGTGCCGGCCCGGGGACAGGGGTGTGGAGTCAGCCCCAGCATTTT. Residues: CASSAGPGTGVWSQPQHF.